This TCR beta chain was sequenced in a study of T cells in Graves' hyperthyroidism and ophthalmopathy. The TCR beta CDR3 regions underwent amplification using RNA transcripts as the source. A set of HTBI primers served as the primers for a first-round RT-PCR of the TCR CDR3. Each CDR3 protein is one row after TCRdb ran MiXCR on the multiplex PCR reads. The data contain 350,000 to 500,000 distinct CDR3 sequences, roughly 15% of them singletons. V lost 6 bases and J 2 bases, leaving 18 bases between the germline ends. This CDR3 comprises 16 residues. Germline CDR1 and CDR2: MNHEY and SMNVEV (reference sequence). Ten or more counts support this clonotype.

This sequence originates from a young woman with Graves' hyperthyroidism. The V gene is TRBV27, the J gene TRBJ2-3; D may correspond to TRBD1 or TRBD2 (6 bases each). Sequencing was done on a sample of blood. CDR3 loop: CASSPVLGGFTDTQYF. The CDR3 nucleotides read TGTGCCAGCAGCCCCGTTTTAGGGGGGTTCACAGATACGCAGTATTTT.